The entry below describes one T cell receptor (beta chain). Its antigen specificity is not known. Base quality data are lacking; no much larger clone is found one base away. The library was made by 5' RACE. Sequencing was carried out with an Illumina HiSeq 2000. A universal primer binding site was introduced by template switching, and a unique molecular identifier was present in the final cDNA, enabling accurate counting of TCR cDNA molecules. Specific primers in the conserved constant-segment region were used to synthesize first-strand cDNA for TCR alpha and beta chains. To control for contamination, each cDNA library was double barcoded with a SMART-Mk sample barcode plus Illumina barcodes. TruSeq adapter sequences, together with Illumina sample barcodes, were added in two successive PCR steps. The TCR alpha and beta cDNA libraries were sequenced on the Illumina HiSeq platform using custom primers. For the original study's pipeline: MiGEC was used to process raw reads and extract unique molecular identifiers, and MiXCR was used to find CDR3 positions. Recombination models were inferred per individual with the repgenHMM and IGoR tools using an EM algorithm. Shared clonotype analysis was performed with the tcR package in R, normalizing sharing by the product of cloneset sizes. Out-of-frame nonproductive sequences were analyzed to study raw recombination free of thymic and clonal selection effects. TCRdb's own reprocessing of the public reads used fastp at Q25 and MiXCR and kept productive beta chains. CDR3 protein sequences are deduplicated, and each keeps its most common genes and DNA. For this entry, the V and J calls and clone size follow TCRdb and not the study's own pipeline. The sample table lists approximately 700,000 distinct CDR3 sequences, about 18% of them with a count of one. The top ten hold around 13% of the sample.

V was cut back by 4 bases and J by 7 bases, leaving a gap of 11 bases between them. The CDR3 covers 13 residues, taking in both the cysteine and the phenylalanine. Only CDR3 DNA is held: 39 bases, read in frame from base 1. From a lookup of the germline V gene, CDR1 and CDR2 are SGHDT and YYEEEE. Every donor was a healthy Caucasian. The twin cohort consisted of three pairs of female monozygotic twins, all aged 18 to 29 years. Peripheral blood mononuclear cells were used as the source from which RNA for TCR libraries was isolated. These data belong to a study of identical twins (dated by TCRdb to the mid-2010s). In terms of the full investigation: TCR alpha and beta repertoires from monozygotic twins, unrelated adults of various ages and cord blood were deep-sequenced to test whether fetal clonotypes persist. To rule out contamination, replicate twin experiments were performed at different times with different library preparation protocols.

What the research found in general, with its limitations: Abundant cord blood beta clonotypes had fewer insertions, young adult naive repertoires showed a similar but weaker trend, and memory repertoires showed no such trend. Compared with coincidental sharing between unrelated individuals, out-of-frame TCR alpha sequences shared between twins showed an excess of sequences with low generation probability. Conclusions relied on cross-sectional statistical analysis, since the same donors could not be followed over many years. Excess twin sharing in beta out-of-frame sequences was weaker because fewer shared sequences lowered the signal-to-noise ratio. In monozygotic twins, recombination models systematically underestimated out-of-frame TCR alpha sharing, but the models matched the sharing seen between unrelated individuals. Zero-insertion analyses could be partly confounded by invariant T cells such as MAIT and iNKT, although diverse VJ usage argued against such confounding for most clonotypes.

The same data also contributed to another study, on T cells expressing NK-cell markers. The other study reports the following: Three sorted T-cell subsets (CD3+CD56+NKG2C+, CD3+CD56+NKG2C- and CD3+CD56-NKG2C+) from under ten donors had their TCR beta-chain repertoires profiled. Among the eight sequenced donors, seven were HCMV-seropositive and one was HCMV-seronegative. In several experiments an anti-gammadeltaTCR antibody was added to restrict sorting to alphabetaTCR-expressing T cells. In six donors, the dominant CD3+CD56+NKG2C+ clonotypes were among the top 10 CD8+ clonotypes and accounted for about 1.0-7.5% of CD8+ T cells. Those dominant clonotypes were again the most abundant among CD3+CD56-NKG2C+ cells in a handful of donors, at roughly 28.3-65%. It remained unclear whether the expanded NKG2C-expressing T cell clones were specific for HCMV antigens. The eight sequenced donors were randomly selected healthy volunteers, three men and five women. HCMV-specific IgG was detected in serum with a commercial ELISA kit to determine HCMV serostatus. For 5 or 6 donors, unsorted PBMC were also used to sequence bulk peripheral blood T-cell repertoires. Reads were demultiplexed and grouped by UMI with MIGEC, and clonotypes were assembled and quantified with MiTCR. Only TCR cDNA sequences supported by at least two reads were kept to exclude erroneous sequences. Downstream repertoire analysis used the tcR package, and clonotypes were matched across fractions by CDR3 nucleotide sequence plus V segment. VDJmatch was used to annotate antigen specificity against VDJdb, with one amino acid substitution allowed in CDR3.

The receptor chain draws on TRBV5-6 and TRBJ2-2; no D segment can be confidently identified. The source is a woman between 18 and 29 years old in good health. The source material was PBMCs. The CDR3 sequence is CASSPLKDGELFF. The sequenced DNA: TGTGCCAGCAGCCCTTTGAAAGACGGGGAGCTGTTTTTT.